One and the same sample provided the 27 T cell receptor beta chains below, sequenced in a study of shared clonotypes between healthy human individuals. TCRdb's table, derived via immunoSEQ multiplex PCR, lists solely in-frame clones and lacks some. This repertoire shows about 1,900,000 clones, 85% to 95% found once; its top ten account for 1.2%. CD45RO-negative, CCR7-positively selected cells formed the naive CD8 fraction, excluding terminally differentiated effector memory CD45RA+ cells. Sequenced: naive CD8+ T cells sorted from blood. These receptors originate from a man between 18 and 29 years old in good health.

The genes are TRBV27 and TRBJ2-7; D remains unclear. The CDR3 loop spans 12 amino acids. Deletions cut 2 bases from V and 4 bases from J, with 6 bases between. Germline-derived CDR1 and CDR2 are MNHEY and SMNVEV (reference sequence). The CDR3 coding sequence is TGTGCCAGCAGTTTAAACCGGTACGAGCAGTACTTC. Translating it yields CASSLNRYEQYF.

This chain connects TRBV11-2 to TRBJ2-5; no clear D. Deletions cut 5 bases from V and 2 bases from J, with 24 bases between. The CDR3 sequence is 18 residues long. Germline CDR1 reads SGHAT; CDR2 reads FQNNGV. CDR3 bases: TGTGCCAGCAGCACATGGACCGGGCGGAAAGAAACTCAAGAGACCCAGTACTTC. Translation: CASSTWTGRKETQETQYF.

This chain links TRBV7-8 with TRBJ2-7, with a possible D match to TRBD1 (5 bases). Trimming removed 6 bases from V and 3 bases from J, with 9 bases in between. Germline-derived CDR1 and CDR2 are SGHVS and FQNEAQ. The length of the CDR3 is 12 residues. CDR3 amino acids: CASRDDSYEQYF. The CDR3 DNA reads TGTGCCAGCAGGGACGACAGCTACGAGCAGTACTTC.

This clone was detected once. In the same sample, other DNA sequences code for this CDR3. In nucleotides, the CDR3 is TGTGCCAGCAGTCCAGGGGGCGGAAATTCACCCCTCCACTTT. This codes for CASSPGGGNSPLHF. The chain joins TRBV27 to TRBJ1-6, with 8 bases lining up with TRBD1. This CDR3 has 14 amino acids. Losses at the gene ends were 5 bases for V and 7 bases for J; bases not matched to a gene: 4. Germline CDR1 MNHEY, CDR2 SMNVEV (reference sequence).

J is TRBJ1-3 and V is TRBV29-1; D is unclear. Germline V gene lookup returns CDR1 SQVTM and CDR2 ANQGSEA. This CDR3 is built from 11 residues. V dropped 7 bases and J dropped 3 bases, with 7 bases sitting between them. DNA of the CDR3: TGCAGCGGCCGTGATGGAAACACCATATATTTT. It translates to CSGRDGNTIYF.

The gene calls are TRBV11-2 and TRBJ1-6; 11 nucleotides agree with TRBD1. The germline V gene has CDR1 SGHAT and CDR2 FQNNGV. J lost 3 bases, V lost 6 bases, and 1 base had no gene match. The CDR3 is made up of 15 amino acids. CDR3 coding DNA: TGTGCCAGCAGGGGGACAGGGGGCTATAATTCACCCCTCCACTTT. This codes for CASRGTGGYNSPLHF.

The chain has TRBV4-3 and TRBJ2-3; D ambiguous. V lost 4 bases and J 2 bases, leaving 7 bases between the germline ends. The CDR3 runs 13 residues. CDR1 LGHNA and CDR2 YSLEER come from the germline V gene. Here the CDR3 DNA reads TGCGCCAGCAGCCCGGACCCCACAGATACGCAGTATTTT. It encodes CASSPDPTDTQYF.

The chain recombines TRBV2 with TRBJ2-7, with D tentatively TRBD1 (7 bases). The germline CDR1 and CDR2 sequences are SNHLY and FYNNEI. This CDR3 contains 14 residues. V was clipped by 6 bases and J by 0 bases, with 12 bases between them. This CDR3 is CASSAGQSSYEQYF. In DNA form, the CDR3 reads TGTGCCAGCAGCGCGGGACAGAGCTCCTACGAGCAGTACTTC.

The genes are TRBV5-8 and TRBJ1-2; tentative D call: TRBD1 (5 bases). There are 16 residues in the CDR3. CDR1 is SGHTS, CDR2 YDEGEE, per germline. Trimming cost V 9 bases and J 1 base, with 22 bases left between them. CDR3 amino acids: CAIVYGHNDLNYGYTF. The CDR3 DNA follows: TGTGCCATCGTCTACGGACACAACGACCTTAACTATGGCTACACCTTC. The variable domain in full, completed from reference TRBV5-8 and TRBJ1-2, reads EAGVTQSPTHLIKTRGQQATLRCSPISGHTSVYWYQQALGLGLQFLLWYDEGEERNRGNFPPRFSGRQFPNYSSELNVNALELEDSALYLCAIVYGHNDLNYGYTFGSGTRLTVV.

This chain joins TRBV5-4 and TRBJ1-1; TRBD1 might be the D (6 bases). Germline CDR1 and CDR2: SGHNT and YYREEE (reference sequence). The CDR3 totals 15 residues. Trimming took off 2 bases at V and 10 bases at J, with 21 bases between the two ends. CDR3 sequence reads: CASSFYGGVEMGAFF. As DNA, the CDR3 is TGTGCCAGCAGCTTTTACGGGGGCGTTGAAATGGGAGCTTTCTTT.

This clone was observed once. Other nucleotide sequences from this sample produce the same CDR3. The chain carries TRBV27 and TRBJ2-5, with 8 bases aligning to TRBD2. CDR3 length: 14 amino acids. Germline V gene data show CDR1 as MNHEY and CDR2 as SMNVEV (reference sequence). Trimming removed 3 bases from V and 5 bases from J; junction bases left unmatched: 5. The CDR3 DNA follows: TGTGCCAGCAGTTTGACGGGGGGGGTTGAGACCCAGTACTTC. Amino acid sequence: CASSLTGGVETQYF.

V and J are TRBV10-1 and TRBJ2-7; 9 nucleotides match TRBD1. CDR1 WNHNN and CDR2 SYGVQD come from the germline V gene (reference sequence). This CDR3 is built from 14 residues. V trimming: 4 bases; J trimming: 5 bases; junction bases outside the gene matches: 6. The CDR3 sequence is CASSGPGQGNEQYF. The CDR3 nucleotides read TGCGCCAGCAGTGGGCCGGGACAGGGTAACGAGCAGTACTTC.

The chain has TRBV5-1 and TRBJ1-4; maybe TRBD1 (6 bases). The CDR3 totals 19 residues. V shed 4 bases and J shed 7 bases, with 29 bases lying between them. CDR1 and CDR2 (germline): SGHRS, YFSETQ. CDR3 sequence reads: CASSPTQVWDGGLGEKLFF. DNA for the CDR3: TGCGCCAGCAGCCCAACCCAGGTTTGGGATGGGGGGCTGGGTGAAAAACTGTTTTTT. Complete variable domain (other parts from reference TRBV5-1 and TRBJ1-4): KAGVTQTPRYLIKTRGQQVTLSCSPISGHRSVSWYQQTPGQGLQFLFEYFSETQRNKGNFPGRFSGRQFSNSRSEMNVSTLELGDSALYLCASSPTQVWDGGLGEKLFFGSGTQLSVL.

The genes are TRBV7-6 and TRBJ2-2, with 10 bases that match TRBD2. V was pared by 2 bases and J by 5 bases, with 11 bases of the junction left unmatched. CDR3 length equals 18 residues. Germline CDR1 and CDR2: SGHVS and FNYEAQ. CDR3: CASSLFTQGLARTGELFF. The CDR3 region has the DNA TGTGCCAGCAGCTTATTTACTCAGGGACTAGCGAGGACCGGGGAGCTGTTTTTT. The full variable domain, completed using reference TRBV7-6 and TRBJ2-2, is GAGVSQSPRYKVTKRGQDVALRCDPISGHVSLYWYRQALGQGPEFLTYFNYEAQQDKSGLPNDRFSAERPEGSISTLTIQRTEQRDSAMYRCASSLFTQGLARTGELFFGEGSRLTVL.

The rearrangement uses TRBV6-1 and TRBJ2-1, with D perhaps matching TRBD1 (6 bases). Trimming stripped 0 bases from V and 3 bases from J, with 21 bases between. The germline V gene encodes CDR1 MNHNS and CDR2 SASEGT. This CDR3 is 19 amino acids long. The CDR3: CASSEAAGVLGELYNEQFF. As DNA, the CDR3 is TGTGCCAGCAGTGAAGCTGCAGGGGTCTTGGGGGAGCTCTACAATGAGCAGTTCTTC.

This clone was detected once. The chain recombines TRBV19 with TRBJ2-5; 9 nucleotides agree with TRBD1. The CDR3 runs 16 residues. After removal of 3 bases from V and 5 bases from J, the junction contained 10 bases not matched to a gene. Germline values: CDR1 LNHDA, CDR2 SQIVND (reference sequence). For the CDR3, the DNA is TGTGCCAGTAGTATCGGGACAGGGACCTGGGGGGAGACCCAGTACTTC. It yields the protein CASSIGTGTWGETQYF.

The chain employs TRBV2 and TRBJ2-1; no firm D call. Trimming removed 4 bases at V and 2 bases at J, with 3 bases between. CDR1 and CDR2 (germline): SNHLY, FYNNEI. The CDR3 is 12 amino acids. This CDR3 is CASSVPYNEQFF. The CDR3 nucleotides read TGTGCCAGCAGTGTGCCCTACAATGAGCAGTTCTTC.

The chain links TRBV6-5 to TRBJ1-1, with TRBD1 matching 7 bases. The CDR3 totals 13 residues. Germline loops: CDR1 MNHEY, CDR2 SVGAGI. V was clipped by 8 bases and J by 8 bases; unmatched bases: 11. The CDR3 DNA reads TGTGCCAGCGTCTTCCTGCCGGGACAGGAAGCTTTCTTT. As protein: CASVFLPGQEAFF.

The chain employs TRBV6-1 and TRBJ2-5, with TRBD1 matching 10 bases. Trimming removed 4 bases from V and 0 bases from J; junction bases left unmatched: 11. The CDR3 is 18 amino acids. Germline V gene sequence: CDR1 MNHNS, CDR2 SASEGT. The CDR3 is CASSAAPLGTGDQETQYF. The DNA of the CDR3 is TGTGCCAGCAGTGCAGCACCTCTCGGGACAGGGGACCAAGAGACCCAGTACTTC.

The chain has TRBV9 and TRBJ2-2; weak D call: TRBD1 (5 bases). CDR3 size: 16 residues. Deletions cut 0 bases from V and 1 base from J, with 10 bases between. Germline V CDR1 and CDR2: SGDLS, YYNGEE. CDR3 residues: CASSVDDRLNTGELFF. CDR3 coding DNA: TGTGCCAGCAGCGTAGATGACAGATTGAACACCGGGGAGCTGTTTTTT.

This chain uses TRBV13 with TRBJ2-1; 7 bases are a match to TRBD2. Germline V lookup: CDR1 PRHDT, CDR2 FYEKMQ (reference sequence). The CDR3 is made up of 15 amino acids. V was pared by 1 base and J by 8 bases, with 8 bases of the junction left unmatched. CDR3 residues: CASSLEVGGPYEQFF. CDR3 DNA sequence: TGTGCCAGCAGCTTAGAAGTGGGAGGGCCATATGAGCAGTTCTTC.

This clone came up once. The identical CDR3 is also encoded by other nucleotide sequences in the sample. The rearrangement links TRBV6-5 to TRBJ2-7; 7 positions agree with TRBD1. Germline-derived CDR1 and CDR2 are MNHEY and SVGAGI. The length of the CDR3 is 13 residues. V shed 4 bases and J 3 bases; nucleotides not matched to a gene: 3. The CDR3 bases are TGTGCCAGCAGTTCTGGGACAGTCTACGAGCAGTACTTC. Amino acid sequence: CASSSGTVYEQYF.

V is TRBV4-3 and J is TRBJ2-1; 10 bases match TRBD2. This CDR3 spans 16 amino acids. J was trimmed by 6 bases and V by 1 base; bases with no gene match: 6. Per the germline V gene, CDR1 is LGHNA and CDR2 is YSLEER. The CDR3 here is CASSQAPSGSPNEQFF. Written as DNA, the CDR3 is TGCGCCAGCAGCCAAGCTCCTAGCGGGAGTCCCAATGAGCAGTTCTTC.

The chain has TRBV11-1 and TRBJ2-7; 7 positions match TRBD2. CDR1 SGHAT and CDR2 FQDESV come from the germline V gene (reference sequence). V lost 2 bases and J lost 4; bases outside the gene matches: 11. This CDR3 spans 16 amino acids. CDR3: CASSLNGPSGGYEQYF. The CDR3 coding sequence is TGTGCCAGCAGCTTAAATGGTCCTAGCGGCGGGTACGAGCAGTACTTC.

The gene calls are TRBV7-9 and TRBJ2-7; tentatively, D is TRBD2 (6 bases). The CDR3 extends over 15 amino acids. Trimming cost V 1 base and J 0 bases, with 10 bases left between them. CDR1 is SEHNR, CDR2 FQNEAQ, per germline (reference sequence). CDR3 coding DNA: TGTGCCAGCAGCTTAGTCTCGGGAGCCTCCTACGAGCAGTACTTC. It specifies CASSLVSGASYEQYF.

The chain recombines TRBV9 with TRBJ2-7; D is unresolved. Germline V gene lookup returns CDR1 SGDLS and CDR2 YYNGEE. The CDR3 runs to 13 residues. Trimming removed 0 bases at V and 6 bases at J, with 10 bases between. CDR3 loop: CASSVGRMGEQYF. The CDR3 nucleotides read TGTGCCAGCAGCGTAGGCCGGATGGGCGAGCAGTACTTC.

The V and J genes are TRBV5-4 and TRBJ1-2; D gene uncertain. This CDR3 contains 14 residues. The V gene lost 2 bases and the J gene lost 7 bases, with 15 bases spanning the gap. The germline V gene has CDR1 SGHNT and CDR2 YYREEE (reference sequence). The DNA for the CDR3 is TGTGCCAGCAGCTTTAGAGGTGCGAGCGGTGGCTACACCTTC. Encoded protein: CASSFRGASGGYTF.